This T cell receptor (beta chain) was captured by sequencing in a study of T cell changes during pregnancy in multiple sclerosis. The protocol was immunoSEQ multiplex PCR, while the TCRdb copy is restricted to in-frame clones and leaves out a portion. The profile shows approximately 40,000 clones, 90% of them singletons. The V and J ends lost 0 bases and 14 bases respectively, with 8 bases between them. Germline-derived CDR1 and CDR2 are SEHNR and FQNEAQ (reference sequence). The CDR3 runs to 12 residues. Specimen: CD4+ T cells from peripheral blood mononuclear cells, collected before pregnancy. The rearrangement joins TRBV7-9 to TRBJ1-6; D is unclear. The receptor was isolated from a female donor with multiple sclerosis, enrolled in a pregnancy study. CDR3 in amino acids: CASSLASLSLHF. For the CDR3, the DNA is TGTGCCAGCAGCTTAGCCAGTTTATCCCTCCACTTT.